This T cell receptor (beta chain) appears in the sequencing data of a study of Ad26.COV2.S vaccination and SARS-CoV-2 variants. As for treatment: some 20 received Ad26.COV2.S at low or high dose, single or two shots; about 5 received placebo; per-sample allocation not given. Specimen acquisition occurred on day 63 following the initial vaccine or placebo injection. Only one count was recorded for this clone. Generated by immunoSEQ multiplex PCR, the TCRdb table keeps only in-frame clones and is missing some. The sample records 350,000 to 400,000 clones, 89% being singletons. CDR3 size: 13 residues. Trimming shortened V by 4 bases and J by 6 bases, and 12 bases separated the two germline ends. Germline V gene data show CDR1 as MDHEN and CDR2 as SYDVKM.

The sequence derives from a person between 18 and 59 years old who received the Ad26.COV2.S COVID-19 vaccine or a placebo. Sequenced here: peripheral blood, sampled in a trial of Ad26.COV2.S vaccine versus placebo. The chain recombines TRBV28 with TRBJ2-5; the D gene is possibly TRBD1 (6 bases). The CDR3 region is CASSSHRVQTQYF. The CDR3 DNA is TGTGCCAGCAGTTCCCACAGGGTACAGACCCAGTACTTC.